This T cell receptor (beta chain) is from a study of cytomegalovirus exposure and HLA in healthy donors. Turning to this clone: The antigen remains unidentified. Other DNA variants within this sample encode the same CDR3.

CDR1 is LGHNA, CDR2 YNFKEQ, per germline. The CDR3 length is 13 residues. Trimming took 1 base from V and 2 from J, leaving 6 bases between them. The primer mix had 60 Vbeta and 13 Jbeta primers. Profiled with immunoSEQ multiplex PCR; TCRdb holds only in-frame clones, not every one. The data contain some 99,000 clones, 81% of them singletons. Overall study results and limits: Prior analysis indicated that the majority of TCR beta V segments exhibited productivity approximately 87% or approximately 30% of the time. Listed as cytomegalovirus-associated were 150 to 200 TCR beta chains.

The chain recombines TRBV4-2 with TRBJ2-7; weak D call: TRBD1 (6 bases). This receptor was obtained from a woman under 40 in good health and CMV-seronegative. The sequencing sample was made of PBMCs. The CDR3 DNA is TGTGCCAGCAGCCAAGCAGGGGCCTACGAGCAGTACTTC. Protein: CASSQAGAYEQYF.